These T cell receptor beta chains were read from a single sample in a study of blood T cell repertoires in COVID-19. TCRdb keeps only in-frame clones here, not all; method: immunoSEQ multiplex PCR. The sample yields 40,000 to 45,000 clones, approximately 90% seen once. The source material was peripheral blood. The receptors shown here come from a man aged 55 to 70 with active COVID-19. Both conserved end residues are part of each CDR3. The D gene is left open where the match is weak. Size is stated for part of the rows, as once, few or many counts, or as a class when the clone is expanded.

clone size	V gene	D gene	J gene	CDR3 DNA	CDR3 protein
NA	TRBV9	NA	TRBJ1-3	TGTGCCAGCAGCGAACTTACAGGGTCTGGAAACACCATATATTTT	CASSELTGSGNTIYF
NA	TRBV7-2	TRBD1	TRBJ2-1	TGTGCCAGCGCCCTACAGGGGAGTGAGCAGTTCTTC	CASALQGSEQFF
once	TRBV24-1	TRBD1	TRBJ1-1	TGTGCCACCAGTAAACGGGGAGGGGCTTGGACAGGGGAAGAGAACACTGAAGCTTTCTTT	CATSKRGGAWTGEENTEAFF
NA	TRBV18	TRBD1	TRBJ2-3	TGTGCCAGCTCACCAATCGGGACAGGGCTGACAGATACGCAGTATTTT	CASSPIGTGLTDTQYF
NA	TRBV2	TRBD1	TRBJ1-6	TGTGCCAGCAGTGAAGCGGGGACAGGGCTGGATTCACCCCTCCACTTT	CASSEAGTGLDSPLHF
few	TRBV5-5	TRBD1	TRBJ2-1	TGTGCCAGCAGCCGGGACAGGGCCCTGAATGAGCAGTTCTTC	CASSRDRALNEQFF
once	TRBV5-4	NA	TRBJ2-3	TGTGCCAGCCGCGATTCGCAGGGGTCAGATACGCAGTATTTT	CASRDSQGSDTQYF
NA	TRBV2	TRBD1	TRBJ1-2	TGTGCCAGCAGTGAAACTCCAACCCCGGGACAGGGCTTTTATGGCTACACCTTC	CASSETPTPGQGFYGYTF
NA	TRBV7-8	NA	TRBJ2-6	TGTGCCAGCGGCCGATCTTTATGGGCCGGCTCTGGGGCCAACGTCCTGACTTTC	CASGRSLWAGSGANVLTF
NA	TRBV29-1	NA	TRBJ1-5	TGCAGCGTTGAAGGAGGCAGCAATCAGCCCCAGCATTTT	CSVEGGSNQPQHF
NA	TRBV10-1	NA	TRBJ1-1	TGCGCCAGCAGCAGACAGAGGTACACTGAAGCTTTCTTT	CASSRQRYTEAFF
NA	TRBV10-3	NA	TRBJ1-2	TGTGCCATAGGGGGGGAGGCAGCTAACTATGGCTACACCTTC	CAIGGEAANYGYTF
NA	TRBV6-2/TRBV6-3	NA	TRBJ2-7	TGTGCCAGCAGTTTCCGAGGAGCCGAGCAGTACTTC	CASSFRGAEQYF
NA	TRBV5-1	TRBD2	TRBJ2-7	TGCGCCAGCAGCTTCGACAGACTAGCGGGAATAATTCATGGCGAGCAGTACTTC	CASSFDRLAGIIHGEQYF
NA	TRBV5-1	NA	TRBJ2-7	TGCGCCAGCAGCTTGACAGGGCTTACCTACGAGCAGTACTTC	CASSLTGLTYEQYF
NA	TRBV7-3	NA	TRBJ2-1	TGTGCCAGCAGCTCTGGGGGCAACTACAATGAGCAGTTCTTC	CASSSGGNYNEQFF
NA	TRBV10-3	TRBD1	TRBJ1-5	TGTGCCATCAGTGAAAACAGGGGAGGTCAGCCCCAGCATTTT	CAISENRGGQPQHF
NA	TRBV6-5	NA	TRBJ1-6	TGTGCCAGCAGATCATCACCCGATCCTAGTTCACCCCTCCACTTT	CASRSSPDPSSPLHF
NA	TRBV5-6	TRBD1	TRBJ2-5	TGTGCCAGCAGCTCATGGACAGGGGAAGAGACCCAGTACTTC	CASSSWTGEETQYF
NA	TRBV19	NA	TRBJ1-5	TGTGCCAGTAGTATGAAGGCAGGGAGCAATCAGCCCCAGCATTTT	CASSMKAGSNQPQHF
NA	TRBV4-2	TRBD2	TRBJ2-1	TGTGCCAGCAGCCGAGGGACTAGCGGGAGCACCACCTACAATGAGCAGTTCTTC	CASSRGTSGSTTYNEQFF
NA	TRBV7-9	TRBD1	TRBJ2-5	TGTGCCAGCAGGATACAGGGGCAGGGGGAGACCCAGTACTTC	CASRIQGQGETQYF
NA	TRBV4-1	TRBD1	TRBJ1-5	TGCGCCAGCAGCCAAAGTCCTCCGGGACAGTTTAATCAGCCCCAGCATTTT	CASSQSPPGQFNQPQHF
NA	TRBV20-1	NA	TRBJ1-2	TGCAGTGCTAGTACCCAGGGCGTAGGAAAGTATGGCTACACCTTC	CSASTQGVGKYGYTF
NA	TRBV7-3	NA	TRBJ2-1	TGTGCCAGCAGCTTCTCGGGGAGTAATGAGCAGTTCTTC	CASSFSGSNEQFF
once	TRBV5-1	NA	TRBJ1-1	TGCGCCAGAACACGGTGGAGGGGCCGTATGAACACTGAAGCTTTCTTT	CARTRWRGRMNTEAFF
few	TRBV5-4	NA	TRBJ2-5	TGTGCCAGCAGCCAGACAGCCGGACCCCGCCAAGAGACCCAGTACTTC	CASSQTAGPRQETQYF
NA	TRBV7-3	NA	TRBJ2-1	TGTGCCAGCAGCTCGTTGGGCGGGGAGATCAATGAGCAGTTCTTC	CASSSLGGEINEQFF
NA	TRBV5-4	NA	TRBJ2-1	TGTGCCAGCAGCTTGGGGGCGGGCCGCTACAATGAGCAGTTCTTC	CASSLGAGRYNEQFF
NA	TRBV18	NA	TRBJ2-6	TGTGCCAGCTCAAGATCAGGGGAGGGGGCCAACGTCCTGACTTTC	CASSRSGEGANVLTF
NA	TRBV30	NA	TRBJ1-5	TGTGCCTGGGGGGGGACAAGGGACCACAATCAGCCCCAGCATTTT	CAWGGTRDHNQPQHF
NA	TRBV5-6	TRBD2	TRBJ2-7	TGTGCCAGCAGCAACCGAGCGGGGTCCTACTACGAGCAGTACTTC	CASSNRAGSYYEQYF
few	TRBV28	NA	TRBJ2-7	TGTGCCAGCAGTTTAGTACTTGGCTACGAGCAGTACTTC	CASSLVLGYEQYF
NA	TRBV7-3	TRBD2	TRBJ2-7	TGTGCCAGCAGCTTAACCGGGACTAGCGGGAGCTACGAGCAGTACTTC	CASSLTGTSGSYEQYF
NA	TRBV27	TRBD2	TRBJ2-1	TGTGCCAGCAGTTTCCTTAAACTAGCGACCTACAATGAGCAGTTCTTC	CASSFLKLATYNEQFF
NA	TRBV18	TRBD1	TRBJ2-5	TGTGCCAGCTCCCCCCGGGGGACAGGGGTCCAAGAGACCCAGTACTTC	CASSPRGTGVQETQYF
NA	TRBV6-2/TRBV6-3	TRBD1	TRBJ2-5	TGTGCCAGCAGTTCCCGACAGGGCCAAGAGACCCAGTACTTC	CASSSRQGQETQYF
NA	TRBV28	NA	TRBJ1-2	TGTGCCAGCACCATCCAGGAGGGCTATGGCTACACCTTC	CASTIQEGYGYTF
NA	TRBV6-1	NA	TRBJ2-7	TGTGCCAGCAGTGAAGGTAGGGGAGGTCTCCACGAGCAGTACTTC	CASSEGRGGLHEQYF
NA	TRBV6-5	TRBD2	TRBJ2-2	TGTGCCAGCAGTTTGCGGGAGTATGGCACCGGGGAGCTGTTTTTT	CASSLREYGTGELFF
NA	TRBV7-2	NA	TRBJ1-6	TGTGCCAGCAGCTTAGTCGGGGATTTTAATTCACCCCTCCACTTT	CASSLVGDFNSPLHF
NA	TRBV6-5	TRBD1	TRBJ2-1	TGTGCCAGCAGGAGGGGACAGGGCTACAATGAGCAGTTCTTC	CASRRGQGYNEQFF
NA	TRBV4-1	TRBD2	TRBJ2-7	TGCGCCAGCAGCCAAGCGAACCCCCCAAAGCGGGATCTCTCCTACGAGCAGTACTTC	CASSQANPPKRDLSYEQYF
NA	TRBV18	NA	TRBJ1-1	TGTGCCAGCTCACCCCCCCTTTCTGAAGCTTTCTTT	CASSPPLSEAFF
NA	TRBV28	TRBD2	TRBJ2-7	TGTGCCAGCAGTACTCTAGCGGGCCGCTCCTACGAGCAGTACTTC	CASSTLAGRSYEQYF
NA	TRBV4-1	NA	TRBJ1-1	TGCGCCAGCAGCCAAGATGACAGTTTAAAAGCTTTCTTT	CASSQDDSLKAFF
once	TRBV6-5	NA	TRBJ2-7	TGTGCCAGCAGTTATTTCCCCGAGACTAGCTCCTACGAGCAGTACTTC	CASSYFPETSSYEQYF
NA	TRBV5-4	TRBD2	TRBJ2-5	TGTGCCAGCAGCTTTAGTAGCGGGAGCTTAGAGACCCAGTACTTC	CASSFSSGSLETQYF
few	TRBV12-3/TRBV12-4	NA	TRBJ1-2	TGTGCCAGCAGGGAGGGTGGTGGCTACACCTTC	CASREGGGYTF
NA	TRBV27	TRBD1	TRBJ1-2	TGTGCCAGCAGTTTATCAACAGGGGGTAACTATGGCTACACCTTC	CASSLSTGGNYGYTF
NA	TRBV30	TRBD2	TRBJ2-3	TGTGCCTGGGCCGGGACTAGCGGGAGAAGCACAGATACGCAGTATTTT	CAWAGTSGRSTDTQYF
NA	TRBV28	NA	TRBJ2-5	TGTGCCAGCACCCCCTTGGTCCAGGGGGAGACCCAGTACTTC	CASTPLVQGETQYF